The 15 T cell receptor beta chains below all came from one sample that was sequenced in a study of blood T cells in healthy people across ages. Alongside a J-beta primer mix, a sample-barcoded 5' primer served in a second PCR lasting roughly 6 to 11 cycles. One entry per CDR3 protein, called by TCRdb with MiXCR from the 5' RACE reads. The sample shows approximately 360,000 distinct CDR3 sequences, about 52% of them seen only once. The sequenced sample was blood. These receptor sequences come from a man between 60 and 70 years old in good health.

This clonotype was counted a few times. V gene TRBV20-1 combines with J gene TRBJ2-1; D may be TRBD1 or TRBD2 (5 bases each). The CDR3 runs 14 residues. Germline V gives CDR1 DFQATT, CDR2 SNEGSKA (reference sequence). Trimming removed 3 bases at V and 8 bases at J, with 17 bases between. CDR3 region: CSASPGATIDEQFF. The CDR3 coding sequence is TGCAGTGCTAGTCCCGGGGCTACAATAGATGAGCAGTTCTTC.

The chain employs TRBV5-1 and TRBJ2-5; D possibly corresponds to TRBD2 (5 bases). This CDR3 spans 15 amino acids. CDR1 SGHRS and CDR2 YFSETQ come from the germline V gene. V was shortened by 0 bases and J by 11 bases, with 20 bases between the two germline ends. The CDR3 coding sequence is TGCGCCAGCAGCTTGGATGGAGGACTTACCTACGAACAGTACTTC. Translating gives CASSLDGGLTYEQYF.

This clonotype was counted ten times or more. V is TRBV7-9 and J is TRBJ2-3; TRBD1 or TRBD2 may be the D gene (5 bases each). The CDR3 runs 13 residues. From germline, CDR1 is SEHNR and CDR2 FQNEAQ (reference sequence). The germline V and J ends were trimmed by 3 bases and 2 bases, with 6 bases remaining between them. The CDR3 protein is CASSLGVTDTQYF. The CDR3 DNA reads TGTGCCAGCAGCTTGGGGGTCACAGATACGCAGTATTTT.

The gene calls are TRBV7-9 and TRBJ1-4, with TRBD1 matching 11 bases. Germline lookup yields CDR1 SEHNR and CDR2 FQNEAQ (reference sequence). CDR3 size: 18 residues. V lost 5 bases to trimming and J lost 8 bases; unmatched junction nucleotides: 16. This chain's CDR3 is CASSLVDRGLQRAEKLFF. The CDR3 DNA follows: TGTGCCAGCAGCCTGGTGGACAGGGGGCTCCAGCGGGCAGAAAAACTGTTTTTT.

This clonotype has only a few counts. The V call is TRBV12-3 or TRBV12-4, the J call TRBJ2-4, with D tentatively TRBD2 (7 bases). V was shortened by 3 bases and J by 4 bases, with 16 bases between the two germline ends. This CDR3 is 16 amino acids long. The CDR3 loop reads CASSFGPGGRKNIQYF. The CDR3 nucleotides read TGTGCCAGCAGTTTTGGCCCCGGGGGGCGGAAAAACATTCAGTACTTC.

The chain has TRBV20-1 and TRBJ2-4; TRBD2 agrees at 11 bases. From germline, CDR1 is DFQATT and CDR2 SNEGSKA (reference sequence). There are 14 residues in the CDR3. V shed 6 bases and J 7 bases; nucleotides not matched to a gene: 8. The CDR3 sequence is CSAPVAGGQNIQYF. In DNA, the CDR3 is TGCAGTGCCCCTGTAGCGGGGGGGCAGAACATTCAGTACTTC.

The V gene is TRBV12-3 or TRBV12-4, the J gene TRBJ1-2; D not certain. This CDR3 is 15 amino acids long. Trimming pared 2 bases from V and 5 bases from J, leaving 15 bases between. The CDR3 DNA follows: TGTGCCAGCAGTTTAATCCCGGACGGCCGGTATGGCTACACCTTC. Translation: CASSLIPDGRYGYTF.

The sample holds a few counts of this clonotype. This rearrangement joins TRBV29-1 to TRBJ2-1, with 10 bases matching TRBD1. CDR3 length: 14 residues. Germline V gene data show CDR1 as SQVTM and CDR2 as ANQGSEA. With V trimmed by 6 bases and J by 2 bases, 4 bases remained unmatched. DNA for the CDR3: TGCAGCGTCCTTGACAGGGGGCCCTACAATGAGCAGTTCTTC. Translation gives CSVLDRGPYNEQFF.

The V gene is TRBV7-9, the J gene TRBJ1-2; 11 bases fit TRBD1. CDR1 SEHNR and CDR2 FQNEAQ come from the germline V gene (reference sequence). J was trimmed by 4 bases and V by 5 bases; bases with no gene match: 0. The CDR3 is made up of 13 amino acids. CDR3 region: CASSGTGGYGYTF. In DNA form, the CDR3 reads TGTGCCAGCAGCGGGACAGGGGGCTATGGCTACACCTTC. Based on the CDR3 plus reference TRBV7-9 and TRBJ1-2, the full variable domain is DTGVSQNPRHKITKRGQNVTFRCDPISEHNRLYWYRQTLGQGPEFLTYFQNEAQLEKSRLLSDRFSAERPKGSFSTLEIQRTEQGDSAMYLCASSGTGGYGYTFGSGTRLTVV.

This rearrangement joins TRBV5-1 to TRBJ2-7; D not certain. The CDR3 consists of 14 residues. V lost 0 bases, J lost 3 bases, and 10 bases lay in between. Germline CDR1 reads SGHRS; CDR2 reads YFSETQ. CDR3 in amino acids: CASSLGPVGYEQYF. CDR3 in DNA: TGCGCCAGCAGCTTGGGACCTGTTGGCTACGAGCAGTACTTC. The full variable domain, completed using reference TRBV5-1 and TRBJ2-7, is KAGVTQTPRYLIKTRGQQVTLSCSPISGHRSVSWYQQTPGQGLQFLFEYFSETQRNKGNFPGRFSGRQFSNSRSEMNVSTLELGDSALYLCASSLGPVGYEQYFGPGTRLTVT.

This clonotype was counted once. The chain recombines TRBV6-2 or TRBV6-3 with TRBJ2-5, with 7 bases that match TRBD1. The germline V gene encodes CDR1 MNHEY and CDR2 SVGEGT. The junction had 4 bases not matched to a gene; V was cut back by 2 bases and J by 1 base. This CDR3 has 15 residues. CDR3 nucleotides: TGTGCCAGCAGTTACGACAGGGTAACCCAAGAGACCCAGTACTTC. This translates into CASSYDRVTQETQYF.

The sample holds a few counts of this clonotype. J is TRBJ2-1 and V is TRBV29-1; a weak D match, TRBD1 (6 bases). The J call is doubtful: the DNA matches TRBJ2-7 better. The CDR3 spans 14 residues. CDR1 and CDR2 (germline): SQVTM, ANQGSEA. The CDR3 DNA is TGCAGCGGTATACAGGGATCCAACTACAATGAGCAGTACTTC. Residues: CSGIQGSNYNEQYF.

V gene TRBV29-1 combines with J gene TRBJ2-1; TRBD2 aligns across 10 bases. CDR1 and CDR2 (germline): SQVTM, ANQGSEA. The length of the CDR3 is 17 residues. J gave up 0 bases and V 6 bases, and 11 bases lay outside the gene matches. The DNA of the CDR3 is TGCAGCGTGGGCCTTGGTAGCGGGAGGCTCTCCTACAATGAGCAGTTCTTC. Protein product: CSVGLGSGRLSYNEQFF.

There are a few counts of this clonotype. The chain carries TRBV20-1 and TRBJ2-5; D is unresolved. The CDR3 runs to 13 residues. Trimming took off 6 bases at V and 4 bases at J, with 15 bases between the two ends. Germline V gives CDR1 DFQATT, CDR2 SNEGSKA (reference sequence). The CDR3 DNA reads as TGCAGTGCCCGTAAGAGTGGAGTAGAGACCCAGTACTTC. Translated, it gives CSARKSGVETQYF.

The chain carries TRBV7-9 and TRBJ2-7; 15 bases map to TRBD2. V shed 3 bases and J 3 bases; nucleotides not matched to a gene: 6. There are 17 residues in the CDR3. Germline CDR1 SEHNR, CDR2 FQNEAQ (reference sequence). CDR3 sequence reads: CASSLGPGLAGGYEQYF. The CDR3, as DNA: TGTGCCAGCAGCTTGGGCCCGGGACTAGCGGGAGGCTACGAGCAGTACTTC. Full variable domain (missing parts from reference TRBV7-9 and TRBJ2-7): DTGVSQNPRHKITKRGQNVTFRCDPISEHNRLYWYRQTLGQGPEFLTYFQNEAQLEKSRLLSDRFSAERPKGSFSTLEIQRTEQGDSAMYLCASSLGPGLAGGYEQYFGPGTRLTVT.